Each of the 26 T cell receptor beta chains below was sequenced from the same sample in a study of T cells in Graves' hyperthyroidism and ophthalmopathy. TCR beta CDR3 regions were amplified from RNA transcripts. Researchers ran a first-round RT-PCR on the TCR CDR3 using the HTBI primer set. MiXCR, applied by TCRdb to the multiplex PCR reads, yields one record per CDR3 protein. Counted here are about 600,000 distinct CDR3 sequences, approximately 15% occurring once; the ten biggest clones make up around 7%. Input material: blood. The receptors were gathered from a woman under 30 with Graves' ophthalmopathy.

This clonotype was seen only a few times. This chain links TRBV4-2 with TRBJ2-2; 7 bases match TRBD2. Trimming at V came to 0 bases and at J to 8 bases, leaving 6 bases not matched to a gene. Per the germline V gene, CDR1 is LGHNA and CDR2 is YNFKEQ. This CDR3 has 15 residues. The CDR3 bases are TGTGCCAGCAGCCAAGACCTAGCGGCCATAGGGGAGCTGTTTTTT. Translating gives CASSQDLAAIGELFF.

This clonotype was picked up many times. The chain links TRBV4-1 to TRBJ1-2; the match to TRBD1 covers 7 bases. Germline loops: CDR1 MGHRA, CDR2 YSYEKL. V lost 7 bases to trimming and J lost 4 bases; unmatched junction nucleotides: 6. The CDR3 contains 13 residues. CDR3 in amino acids: CASKAGGRYGYTF. Here the CDR3 DNA reads TGCGCCAGCAAGGCAGGGGGACGCTATGGCTACACCTTC.

This clonotype was found a few times. Given a much more abundant clone one base away, this may be a read error. The chain employs TRBV7-2 and TRBJ2-2, with D possibly matching TRBD1 (6 bases). Germline CDR1 and CDR2: SGHTA and FQGNSA. Trimming took 1 base from V and 1 from J, leaving 7 bases between them. The CDR3 length is 15 residues. CDR3: CASSLEQGNTGELFF. The DNA for the CDR3 is TGTGCCAGCAGCTTAGAACAGGGGAACACCGGGGAGCTGTTTTTT.

This clonotype was picked up many times. The rearrangement links TRBV10-3 to TRBJ1-2; D gene unclear. CDR1 and CDR2 from the germline V gene are ENHRY and SYGVKD. There are 12 residues in the CDR3. Trimming took 4 bases from V and 2 from J, leaving 5 bases between them. The CDR3 spells CAISADNYGYTF. Here the CDR3 DNA reads TGTGCCATCAGTGCCGACAACTATGGCTACACCTTC.

This clonotype was counted many times. The CDR3 DNA sequence: TGCAGTGCTAGAGGCCATGGACTAGCGGGAGAACGTTCGCAGTTCTTC. Amino acids: CSARGHGLAGERSQFF. V usage is TRBV20-1 and J usage is TRBJ2-1; TRBD2 matches 13 bases. The CDR3 is made up of 16 amino acids. Germline lookup yields CDR1 DFQATT and CDR2 SNEGSKA (reference sequence). The ends lost 1 base at V and 12 bases at J; junction bases unmatched: 12.

This clonotype was detected many times. This chain uses TRBV2 with TRBJ1-4; the match to TRBD1 covers 12 bases. Germline V lookup: CDR1 SNHLY, CDR2 FYNNEI. J lost 10 bases, V lost 7 bases, and 7 bases had no gene match. CDR3 length equals 14 residues. This CDR3 reads CASTTGTGGVKLFF. In nucleotides, the CDR3 is TGTGCCAGCACCACCGGGACAGGGGGCGTAAAACTGTTTTTT.

The chain is built from TRBV20-1 and TRBJ2-3; 11 nucleotides match TRBD2. Germline V gene sequence: CDR1 DFQATT, CDR2 SNEGSKA (reference sequence). The CDR3 spans 14 residues. With V trimmed by 1 base and J by 9 bases, 6 bases remained unmatched. DNA for the CDR3: TGCAGTGCTAGAGCCACTAGCGGGAGCGAGACGCAGTATTTT. This codes for CSARATSGSETQYF.

The chain links TRBV5-6 to TRBJ2-1; the D is unclear. The germline gives CDR1 SGHDT, CDR2 YYEEEE. With 10 bases removed from V and 13 bases from J, the gap between germline ends came to 9 bases. CDR3 length equals 8 residues. The CDR3 sequence is CAPFGQFF. The CDR3 bases are TGTGCCCCCTTTGGACAGTTCTTC.

This clonotype was seen at least ten times. Here the CDR3 DNA reads TGTGCCAGCAGCTTACTAGCGGGAGGGCCGGCCCAAGAGACCCAGTACTTC. Translating it yields CASSLLAGGPAQETQYF. This chain uses TRBV7-9 with TRBJ2-5; 12 bases fit TRBD2. After removal of 2 bases from V and 1 base from J, the junction contained 5 bases not matched to a gene. There are 17 residues in the CDR3. Germline CDR1 and CDR2: SEHNR and FQNEAQ (reference sequence).

This clonotype appeared many times. This chain connects TRBV5-1 to TRBJ2-1; 7 nucleotides line up with TRBD2. The length of the CDR3 is 14 residues. The V gene end was trimmed by 2 bases and the J gene end by 10 bases; junction bases not matched to a gene: 9. Germline loops: CDR1 SGHRS, CDR2 YFSETQ. Written as DNA, the CDR3 is TGCGCCAGCAGCTTCCGGGACTACGGTATCGAGCAGTTCTTC. Its protein is CASSFRDYGIEQFF.

This clonotype has only a few counts. The chain carries TRBV27 and TRBJ2-7, with 9 bases identical to TRBD1. The V gene's germline CDR1 is MNHEY and CDR2 SMNVEV (reference sequence). The J segment lost 6 bases and the V segment lost 5 bases, leaving 5 bases of the junction unmatched. This CDR3 has 13 residues. The CDR3 is CASSPRTGVEQYF. The CDR3 DNA follows: TGTGCCAGCAGTCCACGGACAGGGGTCGAGCAGTACTTC.

This clonotype came up many times. As DNA, the CDR3 is TGTGCCAGCAGCTTAGATTCTAATTCACCCCTCCACTTT. Amino acid sequence: CASSLDSNSPLHF. V is TRBV7-2 and J is TRBJ1-6, with D uncertain. V was cut by 1 base and J by 6 bases, with 4 bases left in between. The CDR3 is made up of 13 amino acids. Germline assignment: CDR1 SGHTA and CDR2 FQGNSA.

This clonotype has a count of ten or more. The chain has TRBV24-1 and TRBJ2-1; possible D gene TRBD2, 6 bases. The germline V gene has CDR1 KGHDR and CDR2 SFDVKD. The CDR3 loop spans 15 amino acids. Between the trimmed V and J ends, which lost 4 bases and 9 bases, there was a span of 18 bases. The CDR3 loop reads CATSDRIRPGGEQFF. The CDR3 nucleotides are TGTGCCACCAGTGACCGCATTAGGCCCGGGGGTGAGCAGTTCTTC.

This clonotype was observed a single time. The chain links TRBV18 to TRBJ2-2; TRBD1 might be the D (6 bases). Trimming left V 3 bases short and J 6 bases short, with 20 bases between. Germline assignment: CDR1 KGHSH and CDR2 LQKENI. The CDR3 is 17 amino acids. DNA of the CDR3: TGTGCCAGCTCACCCGCTTACAGGGACGTTAGCGCCGGGGAGCTGTTTTTT. Translation: CASSPAYRDVSAGELFF.

This clonotype was observed a few times. The chain links TRBV20-1 to TRBJ1-1; 7 nucleotides agree with TRBD1. The V gene end was trimmed by 7 bases and the J gene end by 6 bases; junction bases not matched to a gene: 8. CDR1 DFQATT and CDR2 SNEGSKA come from the germline V gene (reference sequence). The CDR3 consists of 12 residues. The CDR3 DNA is TGCAGTGAAAACAGGGGTAATTCTGAAGCTTTCTTT. This sequence encodes CSENRGNSEAFF.

This clonotype was recorded at least ten times. The rearrangement links TRBV2 to TRBJ2-1, with D perhaps matching TRBD1 (5 bases). Trimming shortened V by 6 bases and J by 0 bases, and 15 bases separated the two germline ends. The CDR3 extends over 16 amino acids. The germline V gene has CDR1 SNHLY and CDR2 FYNNEI. DNA for the CDR3: TGTGCCAGCAGCAACCAGGGTCCAAACTCCTACAATGAGCAGTTCTTC. Encoded protein: CASSNQGPNSYNEQFF. The whole variable domain, filled in from reference TRBV2 and TRBJ2-1, reads EPEVTQTPSHQVTQMGQEVILRCVPISNHLYFYWYRQILGQKVEFLVSFYNNEISEKSEIFDDQFSVERPDGSNFTLKIRSTKLEDSAMYFCASSNQGPNSYNEQFFGPGTRLTVL.

At least ten counts were recorded for this clonotype. The V call is TRBV28, the J call TRBJ2-7; tentatively, D is TRBD2 (5 bases). V was shortened by 3 bases and J by 1 base, with 13 bases between the two germline ends. The V gene's germline CDR1 is MDHEN and CDR2 SYDVKM. The CDR3 loop spans 15 amino acids. The CDR3 region is CASSFAPLGSYEQYF. CDR3 in DNA: TGTGCCAGCAGTTTCGCCCCACTAGGATCCTACGAGCAGTACTTC.

This clonotype was detected only a few times. This could be a read error, since a much larger clone is one nucleotide away. V usage is TRBV2 and J usage is TRBJ1-5; a weak D match, TRBD1 (5 bases). CDR3 length equals 14 residues. Trimming left V 7 bases short and J 5 bases short, with 15 bases between. Germline V gives CDR1 SNHLY, CDR2 FYNNEI. The chain's CDR3 is CASNSAGSYQPQHF. CDR3 coding DNA: TGTGCCAGCAACTCCGCAGGGAGCTATCAGCCCCAGCATTTT.

This clonotype was counted at least ten times. This chain connects TRBV12-5 to TRBJ2-7; 11 nucleotides match TRBD1. CDR1 and CDR2 (germline): LGHNT, FRNRAP. The CDR3 contains 14 residues. Losses at the gene ends were 5 bases for V and 5 bases for J; bases not matched to a gene: 5. The CDR3 DNA sequence: TGTGCTAGTGGTACCGGGACAGGGGGGGACGAGCAGTACTTC. Translated, it gives CASGTGTGGDEQYF. Filled out from reference TRBV12-5 and TRBJ2-7, the complete variable domain reads DARVTQTPRHKVTEMGQEVTMRCQPILGHNTVFWYRQTMMQGLELLAYFRNRAPLDDSGMPKDRFSAEMPDATLATLKIQPSEPRDSAVYFCASGTGTGGDEQYFGPGTRLTVT.

This clonotype was recorded many times. The rearrangement links TRBV2 to TRBJ2-4, with D possibly matching TRBD2 (6 bases). The CDR3 runs 16 residues. The germline CDR1 and CDR2 sequences are SNHLY and FYNNEI. V was clipped by 5 bases and J by 1 base, with 15 bases between them. The CDR3 here is CASSPTSTGAKNIQYF. As DNA, the CDR3 is TGTGCCAGCAGTCCTACTAGCACTGGCGCCAAAAACATTCAGTACTTC.

This clonotype was seen ten or more times. The chain uses TRBV6-2 or TRBV6-3 and TRBJ2-7; possible D gene TRBD1, 5 bases. There are 13 residues in the CDR3. Germline CDR1 is MNHEY and CDR2 is SVGEGT. The germline V and J ends were trimmed by 8 bases and 0 bases, with 11 bases remaining between them. The CDR3 DNA follows: TGTGCCAGCGTTGGGGCTAACTCCTACGAGCAGTACTTC. Translating gives CASVGANSYEQYF.

This chain links TRBV28 with TRBJ1-2; tentative D call: TRBD1 (6 bases). Germline V gene data show CDR1 as MDHEN and CDR2 as SYDVKM. Trimming pared 5 bases from V and 0 bases from J, leaving 19 bases between. The CDR3 contains 17 residues. CDR3 amino acids: CASSPGWSDRPNYGYTF. The CDR3 nucleotides are TGTGCCAGCAGTCCTGGGTGGTCGGACAGACCTAACTATGGCTACACCTTC.

As concerns this clonotype: The missing conserved phenylalanine or tryptophan at the end of this CDR3 makes a read error likely. The chain employs TRBV12-3 or TRBV12-4 and TRBJ1-1; D is unresolved. V was cut by 3 bases and J by 6 bases, with 5 bases left in between. CDR3 size: 11 residues. The CDR3 DNA is TGTGCCAGCAGTTTTAAGGCTGAAGCTTTCCTT. The encoded protein is CASSFKAEAFL.

This clonotype came up many times. The chain combines TRBV7-2 with TRBJ1-1; D is ambiguous. Trimming removed 2 bases from V and 2 bases from J, with 9 bases in between. Germline values: CDR1 SGHTA, CDR2 FQGNSA. The CDR3 is 14 residues long. CDR3 nucleotides: TGTGCCAGCAGCTTACGGCAGGTCAACACTGAAGCTTTCTTT. Its protein product is CASSLRQVNTEAFF. The full variable domain, completed using reference TRBV7-2 and TRBJ1-1, is GAGVSQSPSNKVTEKGKDVELRCDPISGHTALYWYRQSLGQGLEFLIYFQGNSAPDKSGLPSDRFSAERTGGSVSTLTIQRTQQEDSAVYLCASSLRQVNTEAFFGQGTRLTVV.

The table lists this clonotype with many counts. The CDR3 spells CASSLARTEYYEQYF. The CDR3 DNA reads TGTGCCAGCAGCTTAGCCCGGACTGAATACTACGAGCAGTACTTC. The chain combines TRBV7-8 with TRBJ2-7; tentative D call: TRBD2 (5 bases). With 0 bases removed from V and 3 bases from J, the gap between germline ends came to 12 bases. There are 15 residues in the CDR3. Germline V gene data show CDR1 as SGHVS and CDR2 as FQNEAQ.

This clonotype was observed many times. The rearrangement links TRBV12-3 or TRBV12-4 to TRBJ1-5, with D possibly matching TRBD1 (6 bases). The germline V and J ends were trimmed by 6 bases and 0 bases, with 12 bases remaining between them. The CDR3 covers 15 residues. This CDR3 is CASSTTGFSNQPQHF. DNA of the CDR3: TGTGCCAGCAGCACGACAGGATTTAGCAATCAGCCCCAGCATTTT.